The clone carrying this TCR beta chain was observed a few times. Its specificity is not known. The data were taken from a study of blood T cells in healthy people across ages. Study information: Template switching caught about one barcoded beta molecule for each two T cells.

Deletions cut 7 bases from V and 8 bases from J, with 12 bases between. The CDR3 is made up of 12 amino acids. Germline loops: CDR1 MGHDK, CDR2 SYGVNS. The study isolated at least 7 million PBMCs from each sample. Whole-study results and caveats: Among long-lived donors, naive CD4+ cells were more numerous and diversity higher than in aged donors. TCR beta diversity was tightly associated with the proportion of naive T cells.

Next came a second PCR, run for about 6 to 12 cycles, which used a sample-barcoded 5' primer along with a J-beta primer mix. TCRdb re-called the 5' RACE reads through MiXCR, storing one row per CDR3 protein. The sample has roughly 2 million distinct CDR3 sequences, 49% seen once. This clonotype originated in a woman between 40 and 55 years old in good health. Sequencing was done on a sample of blood. The chain links TRBV25-1 to TRBJ2-1; D gene unclear. DNA of the CDR3: TGTGCCAGCACCGCAAATGAGGATGAGCAGTTCTTC. This encodes CASTANEDEQFF.